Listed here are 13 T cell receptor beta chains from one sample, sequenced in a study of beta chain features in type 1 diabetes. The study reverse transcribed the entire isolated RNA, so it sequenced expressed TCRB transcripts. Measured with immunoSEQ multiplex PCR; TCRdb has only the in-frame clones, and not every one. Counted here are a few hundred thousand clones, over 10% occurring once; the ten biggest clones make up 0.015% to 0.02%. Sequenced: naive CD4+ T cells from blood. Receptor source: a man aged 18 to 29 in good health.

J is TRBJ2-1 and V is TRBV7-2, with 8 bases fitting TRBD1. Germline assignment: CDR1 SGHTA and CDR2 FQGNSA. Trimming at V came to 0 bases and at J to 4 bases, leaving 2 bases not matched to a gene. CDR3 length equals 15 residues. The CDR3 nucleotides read TGTGCCAGCAGCTTAGCGGGACAGGCTTACAATGAGCAGTTCTTC. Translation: CASSLAGQAYNEQFF.

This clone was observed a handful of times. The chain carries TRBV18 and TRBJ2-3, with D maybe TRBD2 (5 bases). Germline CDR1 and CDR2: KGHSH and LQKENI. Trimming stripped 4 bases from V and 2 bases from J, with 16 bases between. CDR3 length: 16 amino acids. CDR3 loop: CASSRAARVVTDTQYF. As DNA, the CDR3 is TGTGCCAGCTCACGAGCCGCGCGGGTGGTCACAGATACGCAGTATTTT.

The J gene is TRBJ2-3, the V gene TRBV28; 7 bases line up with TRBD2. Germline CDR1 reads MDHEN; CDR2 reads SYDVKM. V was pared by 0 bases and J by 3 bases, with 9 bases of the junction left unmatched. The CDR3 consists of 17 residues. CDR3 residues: CASSLWRAGFVTDTQYF. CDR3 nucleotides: TGTGCCAGCAGTTTATGGAGAGCGGGATTTGTAACAGATACGCAGTATTTT. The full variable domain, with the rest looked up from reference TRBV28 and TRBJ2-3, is DVKVTQSSRYLVKRTGEKVFLECVQDMDHENMFWYRQDPGLGLRLIYFSYDVKMKEKGDIPEGYSVSREKKERFSLILESASTNQTSMYLCASSLWRAGFVTDTQYFGPGTRLTVL.

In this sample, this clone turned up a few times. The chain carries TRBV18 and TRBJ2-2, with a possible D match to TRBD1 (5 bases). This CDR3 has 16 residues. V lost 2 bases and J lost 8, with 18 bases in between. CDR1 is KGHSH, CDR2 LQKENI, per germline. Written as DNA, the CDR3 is TGTGCCAGCTCACCATTGGGGCCCGGAGCACGTGGGGAGCTGTTTTTT. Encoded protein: CASSPLGPGARGELFF.

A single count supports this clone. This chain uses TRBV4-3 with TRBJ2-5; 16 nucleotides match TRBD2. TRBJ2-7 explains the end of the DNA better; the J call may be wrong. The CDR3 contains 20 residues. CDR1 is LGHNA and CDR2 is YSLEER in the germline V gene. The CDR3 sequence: CASSQGQPGTSGRAPYEQYF. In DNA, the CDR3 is TGCGCCAGCAGCCAGGGCCAGCCTGGGACTAGCGGGAGGGCTCCCTACGAGCAGTACTTC.

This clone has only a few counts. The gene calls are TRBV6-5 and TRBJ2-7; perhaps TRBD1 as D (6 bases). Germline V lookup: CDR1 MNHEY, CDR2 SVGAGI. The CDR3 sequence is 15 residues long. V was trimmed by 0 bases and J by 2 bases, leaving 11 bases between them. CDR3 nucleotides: TGTGCCAGCAGTTACTCATTCGCAGGGGCCTACGAGCAGTACTTC. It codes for CASSYSFAGAYEQYF.

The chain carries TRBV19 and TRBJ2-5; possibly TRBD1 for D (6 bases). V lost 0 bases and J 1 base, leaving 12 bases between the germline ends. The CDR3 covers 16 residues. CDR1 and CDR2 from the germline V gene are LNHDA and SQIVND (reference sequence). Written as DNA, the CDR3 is TGTGCCAGTAGTATAGAGGGGGCAGGCCTCCAAGAGACCCAGTACTTC. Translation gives CASSIEGAGLQETQYF.

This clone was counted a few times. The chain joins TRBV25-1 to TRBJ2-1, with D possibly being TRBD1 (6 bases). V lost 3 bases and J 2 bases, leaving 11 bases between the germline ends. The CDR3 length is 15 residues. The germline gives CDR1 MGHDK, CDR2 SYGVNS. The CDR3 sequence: CASSDRGSAYNEQFF. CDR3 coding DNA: TGTGCCAGCAGTGATAGGGGGAGTGCCTACAATGAGCAGTTCTTC.

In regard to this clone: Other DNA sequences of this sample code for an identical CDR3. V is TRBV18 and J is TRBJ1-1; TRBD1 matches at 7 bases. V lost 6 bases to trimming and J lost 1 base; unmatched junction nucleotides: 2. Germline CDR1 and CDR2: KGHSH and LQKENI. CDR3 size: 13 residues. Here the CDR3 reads CASSQGENTEAFF. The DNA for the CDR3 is TGTGCCAGCTCCCAGGGGGAGAACACTGAAGCTTTCTTT.

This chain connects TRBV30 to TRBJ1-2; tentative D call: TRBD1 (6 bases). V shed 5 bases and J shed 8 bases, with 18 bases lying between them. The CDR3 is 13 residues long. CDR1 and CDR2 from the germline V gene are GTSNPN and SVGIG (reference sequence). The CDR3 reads CAWVSWDNRGYTF. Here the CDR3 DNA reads TGTGCCTGGGTCTCTTGGGACAATCGGGGCTACACCTTC.

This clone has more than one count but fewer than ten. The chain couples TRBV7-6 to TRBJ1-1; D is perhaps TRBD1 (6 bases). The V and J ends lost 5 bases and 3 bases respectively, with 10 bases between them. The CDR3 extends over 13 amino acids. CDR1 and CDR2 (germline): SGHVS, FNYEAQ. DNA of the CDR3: TGTGCCAGCAGCCACGACAGGTACACTGAAGCTTTCTTT. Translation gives CASSHDRYTEAFF. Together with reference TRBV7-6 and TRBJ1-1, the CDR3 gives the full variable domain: GAGVSQSPRYKVTKRGQDVALRCDPISGHVSLYWYRQALGQGPEFLTYFNYEAQQDKSGLPNDRFSAERPEGSISTLTIQRTEQRDSAMYRCASSHDRYTEAFFGQGTRLTVV.

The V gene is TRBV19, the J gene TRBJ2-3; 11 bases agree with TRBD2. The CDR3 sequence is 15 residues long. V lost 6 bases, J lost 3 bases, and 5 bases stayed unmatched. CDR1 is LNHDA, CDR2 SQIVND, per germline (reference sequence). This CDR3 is CASSWLAGGTDTQYF. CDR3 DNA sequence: TGTGCCAGTAGCTGGCTAGCGGGAGGAACAGATACGCAGTATTTT.

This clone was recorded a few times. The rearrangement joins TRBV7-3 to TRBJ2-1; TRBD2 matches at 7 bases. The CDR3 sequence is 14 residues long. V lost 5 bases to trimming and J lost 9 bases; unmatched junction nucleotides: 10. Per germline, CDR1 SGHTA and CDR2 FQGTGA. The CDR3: CASSQVAGGSEQFF. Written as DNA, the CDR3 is TGTGCCAGCAGCCAGGTAGCGGGTGGGAGTGAGCAGTTCTTC.